Detailed here is one TCR beta chain. Its antigen remains unidentified. The treatment is: roughly 18 received Ad26.COV2.S at low or high dose, single or two shots; a few received placebo; per-sample allocation not given. Following the first vaccine or placebo injection, samples were taken on day 63. Expressing Wuhan-strain SARS-CoV-2 spike, an Ad26 vector served as the vaccine. Data came from immunoSEQ multiplex PCR; TCRdb stores just in-frame clones and leaves some out. Of some 520,000 clones listed, 70% to 90% are singletons. Germline V lookup: CDR1 MNHEY, CDR2 SVGAGI. The CDR3 spans 14 residues. V dropped 7 bases and J dropped 7; count of bases not matched to a gene: 3. This record comes from a study of Ad26.COV2.S vaccination and SARS-CoV-2 variants. Points from the study as a whole: While placebo recipients had lower spike-specific TCR breadth, vaccine recipients had more. Possibly, TCR breadth and depth analyses underestimated total T cell responses. Non-spike TCR breadth was similar in vaccine and placebo recipients.

V is TRBV6-5 and J is TRBJ2-2, with 13 bases matching TRBD2. Sequenced material: peripheral blood, taken in a trial of Ad26.COV2.S vaccine versus placebo. The TCR comes from a person aged 18 to 65 who received the Ad26.COV2.S COVID-19 vaccine or a placebo. CDR3 nucleotides: TGTGCCAGCACCGGACTAGCGGGAGTCGGGGAGCTGTTTTTT. Translated, it gives CASTGLAGVGELFF.